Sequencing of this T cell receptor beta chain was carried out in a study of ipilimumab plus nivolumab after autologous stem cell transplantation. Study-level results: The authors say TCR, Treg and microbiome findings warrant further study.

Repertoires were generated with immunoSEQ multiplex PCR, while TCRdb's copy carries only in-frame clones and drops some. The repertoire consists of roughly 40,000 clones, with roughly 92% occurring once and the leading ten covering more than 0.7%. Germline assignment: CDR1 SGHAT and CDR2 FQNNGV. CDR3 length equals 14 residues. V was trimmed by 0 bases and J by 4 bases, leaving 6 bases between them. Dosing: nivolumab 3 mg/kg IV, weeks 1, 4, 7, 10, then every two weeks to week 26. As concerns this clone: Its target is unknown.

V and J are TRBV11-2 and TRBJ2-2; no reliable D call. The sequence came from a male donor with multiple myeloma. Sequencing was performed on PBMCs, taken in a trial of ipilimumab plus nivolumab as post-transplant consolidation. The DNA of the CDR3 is TGTGCCAGCAGCTTAGATAGAGTCACCGGGGAGCTGTTTTTT. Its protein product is CASSLDRVTGELFF.